The present T cell receptor beta chain was sequenced within a study of high-grade serous ovarian cancer treatment subgroups. Clones were read by immunoSEQ multiplex PCR, and TCRdb kept only the in-frame ones, dropping some. Of some 20,000 clones detected, about 75% appear once; the ten largest clones hold about 6.4%. The tumor samples were collected prior to definitive surgery or chemotherapy. Germline V lookup: CDR1 LGHNA, CDR2 YNFKEQ. This CDR3 region has 16 residues. Trimming at V came to 0 bases and at J to 8 bases, leaving 6 bases not matched to a gene. Material: tumor tissue. V is TRBV4-2 and J is TRBJ2-1, with 11 bases fitting TRBD2. This clonotype was sampled from a human donor with high-grade serous ovarian cancer. The CDR3 loop reads CASSQDGLAGGYEQFF. The CDR3 DNA reads as TGTGCCAGCAGCCAAGATGGCCTAGCGGGAGGTTATGAGCAGTTCTTC.